The 6 T cell receptor beta chains listed next were all sequenced from one sample in a study of cytomegalovirus exposure and HLA in healthy donors. The PCR was carried out with 60 Vbeta primers and 13 Jbeta primers. Method: immunoSEQ multiplex PCR; TCRdb's copy keeps in-frame clones and lacks some. The sample consists of over 100,000 clones, roughly 9.6% of them appearing once. The sample comprised PBMCs. The receptors come from a woman aged 40 to 49 in good health and CMV-seropositive.

This clone was seen more than once but under ten times. The chain carries TRBV6-5 and TRBJ1-6; D possibly corresponds to TRBD1 (5 bases). The germline V gene has CDR1 MNHEY and CDR2 SVGAGI. V lost 4 bases, J lost 3 bases, and 7 bases lay in between. The CDR3 runs to 14 residues. The CDR3 is CASSSDSYNSPLHF. The CDR3, as DNA: TGTGCCAGCAGTTCCGACAGCTATAATTCACCCCTCCACTTT.

The chain has TRBV7-2 and TRBJ1-1; 11 bases are a match to TRBD1. The CDR3 is made up of 14 amino acids. CDR1 SGHTA and CDR2 FQGNSA come from the germline V gene. Trimming at V came to 5 bases and at J to 4 bases, leaving 3 bases not matched to a gene. The CDR3 region has the DNA TGTGCCAGCAGCGGGGGACAGGGGGGCACTGAAGCTTTCTTT. It yields the protein CASSGGQGGTEAFF.

This clone has a handful of counts. This chain joins TRBV5-1 and TRBJ1-3, with TRBD1 matching 8 bases. V was clipped by 2 bases and J by 0 bases; unmatched bases: 10. The CDR3 covers 18 residues. Germline CDR1 is SGHRS and CDR2 is YFSETQ. CDR3 residues: CASSFLATDRASGNTIYF. For the CDR3, the DNA is TGCGCCAGCAGCTTTCTGGCGACGGACAGGGCCTCTGGAAACACCATATATTTT.

Only a few counts were recorded for this clone. The chain couples TRBV7-9 to TRBJ1-4, with D unclear. Germline V gives CDR1 SEHNR, CDR2 FQNEAQ (reference sequence). This CDR3 region has 15 residues. V was cut by 3 bases and J by 4 bases, with 12 bases left in between. The CDR3 spells CASSFSGRGNEKLFF. The DNA of the CDR3 is TGTGCCAGCAGCTTCAGCGGGCGGGGTAATGAAAAACTGTTTTTT.

J is TRBJ2-5 and V is TRBV6-5, with D perhaps matching TRBD1 (6 bases). The CDR3 has 15 amino acids. Germline V CDR1 and CDR2: MNHEY, SVGAGI. Between the trimmed V and J ends, which lost 6 bases and 2 bases, there was a span of 16 bases. The CDR3 DNA reads TGTGCCAGCAGCCCTTGGCAGACAGGACAAGAGACCCAGTACTTC. This codes for CASSPWQTGQETQYF.

With respect to this clone: One end of the junction is discordant with germline, which a read error may explain. The chain couples TRBV15 to TRBJ1-2; D unclear. The germline CDR1 and CDR2 sequences are LNHNV and YYDKDF (reference sequence). The CDR3 has 13 residues. CDR3 loop: CATSRVPGSGLSF. In DNA, the CDR3 is TGTGCCACCAGCAGAGTCCCAGGTTCTGGCTTGTCCTTC.